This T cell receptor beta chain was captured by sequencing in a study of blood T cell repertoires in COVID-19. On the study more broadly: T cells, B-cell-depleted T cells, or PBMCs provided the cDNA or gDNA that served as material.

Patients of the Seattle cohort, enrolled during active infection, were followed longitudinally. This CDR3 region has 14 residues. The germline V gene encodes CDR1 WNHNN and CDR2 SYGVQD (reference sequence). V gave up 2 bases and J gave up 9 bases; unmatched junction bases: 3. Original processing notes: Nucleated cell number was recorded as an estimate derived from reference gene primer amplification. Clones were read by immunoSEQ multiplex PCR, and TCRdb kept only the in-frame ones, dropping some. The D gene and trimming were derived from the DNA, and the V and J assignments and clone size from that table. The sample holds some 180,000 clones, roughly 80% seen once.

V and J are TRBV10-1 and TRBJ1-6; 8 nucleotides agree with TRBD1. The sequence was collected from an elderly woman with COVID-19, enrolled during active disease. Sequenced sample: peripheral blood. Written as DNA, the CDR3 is TGCGCCAGCAGTGAGCAGGGGGCAGGTTCACCCCTCCACTTT. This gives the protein CASSEQGAGSPLHF.